Below, 8 T cell receptor beta chains from the same sample are listed, as sequenced in a study. TCRdb ran MiXCR on the 5' RACE reads and lists one entry per CDR3 protein. The sample holds approximately 60,000 distinct CDR3 sequences, 22% seen once. Material for sequencing was memory CD4+ T cells sorted from a lymph node. The subset was: memory CD4+ T cells, CD4+CD45RO+CD25-. The source is a female donor with breast cancer.

This clonotype was recorded many times. The genes are TRBV20-1 and TRBJ1-1; 8 nucleotides line up with TRBD1. J was trimmed by 1 base and V by 1 base; bases with no gene match: 2. Germline V CDR1 and CDR2: DFQATT, SNEGSKA (reference sequence). The CDR3 consists of 14 residues. The CDR3 coding sequence is TGCAGTGCTAGAGGAGACAGGGGGAACACTGAAGCTTTCTTT. Protein sequence: CSARGDRGNTEAFF.

V is TRBV9 and J is TRBJ2-4, with unresolved D. The CDR3 loop spans 13 amino acids. Germline V gene lookup returns CDR1 SGDLS and CDR2 YYNGEE. Trimming pared 0 bases from V and 9 bases from J, leaving 10 bases between. The CDR3 is CASSVGVYGIQYF. In DNA form, the CDR3 reads TGTGCCAGCAGCGTAGGGGTGTATGGCATTCAGTACTTC.

This chain uses TRBV5-4 with TRBJ2-2, with 7 bases that match TRBD1. This CDR3 comprises 17 residues. Germline loops: CDR1 SGHNT, CDR2 YYREEE (reference sequence). Trimming took 4 bases from V and 3 from J; bases not matched to a gene: 12. The CDR3 here is CASSPPLGQGDTGELFF. The CDR3 DNA sequence: TGTGCCAGCAGCCCCCCTCTTGGGCAGGGGGACACCGGGGAGCTGTTTTTT.

The chain's CDR3 is CASSPFGEQYF. As DNA, the CDR3 is TGTGCCAGCAGCCCTTTCGGCGAGCAGTACTTC. The rearrangement joins TRBV7-2 to TRBJ2-7; D remains ambiguous. The CDR3 sequence is 11 residues long. Between the trimmed V and J ends, which lost 5 bases and 6 bases, there was a span of 8 bases. Looked up from germline, CDR1 is SGHTA and CDR2 is FQGNSA.

This clonotype was observed a handful of times. The chain employs TRBV5-1 and TRBJ1-6, with a possible D match to TRBD1 (6 bases). CDR3 size: 15 residues. Deletions cut 1 base from V and 7 bases from J, with 12 bases between. Germline-derived CDR1 and CDR2 are SGHRS and YFSETQ. CDR3 sequence reads: CASSLTGSGNSPLHF. The CDR3 bases are TGCGCCAGCAGCTTGACAGGGTCGGGCAATTCACCCCTCCACTTT.

The chain is built from TRBV20-1 and TRBJ2-7; maybe TRBD1 (6 bases). Trimming removed 7 bases from V and 3 bases from J, with 13 bases in between. Germline CDR1 is DFQATT and CDR2 is SNEGSKA (reference sequence). The CDR3 has 12 amino acids. DNA for the CDR3: TGCAGTGTACCGGGACACAACTACGAGCAGTACTTC. This translates into CSVPGHNYEQYF.

For this clonotype: This may stem from a read error, because a much larger clone lies one nucleotide away. The chain is built from TRBV20-1 and TRBJ1-5; 9 positions agree with TRBD1. This CDR3 comprises 14 residues. Germline-derived CDR1 and CDR2 are DFQATT and SNEGSKA (reference sequence). With V trimmed by 5 bases and J by 7 bases, 9 bases remained unmatched. The CDR3: CSASGDRVGQPQHF. The CDR3 DNA reads as TGCAGTGCTTCCGGGGACAGGGTAGGGCAGCCCCAGCATTTT.

DNA for the CDR3: TGCAGCGTCTACGCACGGACTAGCGGGAGGGCTACGCAGTATTTT. Encoded protein: CSVYARTSGRATQYF. This chain joins TRBV29-1 and TRBJ2-3, with 15 bases lining up with TRBD2. Germline assignment: CDR1 SQVTM and CDR2 ANQGSEA. This CDR3 region has 15 residues. Germline trimming cut 6 bases from V and 8 bases from J; bases unmatched to any gene: 9.